This TCR beta chain was retrieved from a study of shared clonotypes between healthy human individuals. Trimming removed 9 bases from V and 0 bases from J, with 19 bases in between. This CDR3 is 16 amino acids long. Per the germline V gene, CDR1 is SNHLY and CDR2 is FYNNEI. This clone showed up just once. Sequencing used immunoSEQ multiplex PCR; TCRdb keeps in-frame clones, though not all of them. The sample gives some 1,900,000 clones, about 95% of which show up once; approximately 1% is in the top ten. Terminally differentiated effector memory CD45RA+ cells were excluded from the naive CD8 cells, which were CD45RO-negative and positively selected for CCR7.

The TCR comes from a man in his late teens or twenties in good health. Sequenced: naive CD8+ T cells sorted from blood. The chain is built from TRBV2 and TRBJ2-3; D is unresolved. In DNA form, the CDR3 reads TGTGCCAGACTAACAACTATCGCCACTAGCACAGATACGCAGTATTTT. This translates into CARLTTIATSTDTQYF. Full variable domain (remainder filled in from reference TRBV2 and TRBJ2-3): EPEVTQTPSHQVTQMGQEVILRCVPISNHLYFYWYRQILGQKVEFLVSFYNNEISEKSEIFDDQFSVERPDGSNFTLKIRSTKLEDSAMYFCARLTTIATSTDTQYFGPGTRLTVL.